The source of this TCR beta chain is a study of blood T cell repertoires in COVID-19. At the level of the study: Some COVID-19 samples were acute and others convalescent; all came from the United States, Italy and Spain.

In germline, CDR1 is SGHRS, CDR2 YFSETQ. There are 15 residues in the CDR3. The V segment lost 0 bases and the J segment 2 bases; nucleotides outside the gene matches: 2. As originally analysed: Amplification with reference gene primers provided the estimates of nucleated cell counts. Data came from immunoSEQ multiplex PCR; TCRdb stores just in-frame clones and leaves some out. V, J and clone size were drawn from that table, and D and trimming were deduced from the DNA. The top ten hold less than 20% of the sample, which has 45,000 to 70,000 clones, more than 60% seen once. The chain uses TRBV5-1 and TRBJ1-5; 7 nucleotides line up with TRBD1. This receptor was taken from a woman in her 50s with active or convalescent COVID-19. Material: peripheral blood. CDR3 in DNA: TGCGCCAGCAGCTTGGGACAGGGCGGCAATCAGCCCCAGCATTTT. It encodes CASSLGQGGNQPQHF.